This TCR beta chain was found in a study of T cell responses to AZD1222 COVID-19 vaccine. V gave up 3 bases and J gave up 8 bases, with 19 bases separating them. Per the germline V gene, CDR1 is SGHTA and CDR2 is FQGNSA. The CDR3 consists of 16 residues. As for this clone: Its specificity is unknown.

Study outcomes and limitations: Researchers report vaccine-associated CD4 TCRs spanning spike, with dominance at 160-218 and 743-854. Clonal diversity was possibly underestimated; the donors were predominantly white British and more often female. Unmutated variant regions reportedly attract nearly half of all spike-specific TCRs. Baseline testing showed seropositivity in only a handful of AZD1222 recipients.

Only in-frame clones appear in the TCRdb table, and some are missing; sequencing was by immunoSEQ multiplex PCR. The sample has about 150,000 clones; about 91% are singletons. Sequenced material: peripheral blood, taken on day 0 of AZD1222 vaccination. The rearrangement joins TRBV7-2 to TRBJ1-4; D gene ambiguous. The clonotype was recovered from an adult in good health. The CDR3 region has the DNA TGTGCCAGCAGCTTCCAATCGACCCTAGAAGCAGAAAAACTGTTTTTT. Translation gives CASSFQSTLEAEKLFF.